Shown below are 3 T cell receptor beta chains from a single sample sequenced in a study of cytotoxic CD8 clonotypes in ibrutinib-treated CLL. Sequencing used immunoSEQ multiplex PCR; TCRdb keeps in-frame clones, though not all of them. The sample includes some 310,000 clones, almost 80% of them seen just once. Sample: PBMCs, taken before ibrutinib treatment. These receptors all stem from a human donor with chronic lymphocytic leukemia.

Details on this clone: This CDR3 is also generated by other DNA sequences in the sample. The chain joins TRBV9 to TRBJ1-1; D may be TRBD1 (5 bases). This CDR3 region has 13 residues. Between the trimmed V and J ends, which lost 2 bases and 4 bases, there was a span of 9 bases. The germline gives CDR1 SGDLS, CDR2 YYNGEE. CDR3 bases: TGTGCCAGCAGCGTGCAGGGTGGCACTGAAGCTTTCTTT. It yields the protein CASSVQGGTEAFF.

This sequence joins TRBV19 and TRBJ2-6, with D unclear. The germline gives CDR1 LNHDA, CDR2 SQIVND (reference sequence). Trimming took off 0 bases at V and 4 bases at J, with 7 bases between the two ends. CDR3 length: 15 residues. DNA for the CDR3: TGTGCCAGTAGTATAGATCTGGGAGGGGCCAACGTCCTGACTTTC. As protein: CASSIDLGGANVLTF.

This chain joins TRBV25-1 and TRBJ2-7; 11 nucleotides line up with TRBD2. The V and J ends lost 4 bases and 2 bases, in that order; junction bases with no gene match: 7. The CDR3 loop spans 16 amino acids. CDR1 and CDR2 from the germline V gene are MGHDK and SYGVNS. The CDR3 coding sequence is TGTGCCAGCAGTGGCGGGACTAGCGGAAAGGCCTACGAGCAGTACTTC. Encoded protein: CASSGGTSGKAYEQYF.